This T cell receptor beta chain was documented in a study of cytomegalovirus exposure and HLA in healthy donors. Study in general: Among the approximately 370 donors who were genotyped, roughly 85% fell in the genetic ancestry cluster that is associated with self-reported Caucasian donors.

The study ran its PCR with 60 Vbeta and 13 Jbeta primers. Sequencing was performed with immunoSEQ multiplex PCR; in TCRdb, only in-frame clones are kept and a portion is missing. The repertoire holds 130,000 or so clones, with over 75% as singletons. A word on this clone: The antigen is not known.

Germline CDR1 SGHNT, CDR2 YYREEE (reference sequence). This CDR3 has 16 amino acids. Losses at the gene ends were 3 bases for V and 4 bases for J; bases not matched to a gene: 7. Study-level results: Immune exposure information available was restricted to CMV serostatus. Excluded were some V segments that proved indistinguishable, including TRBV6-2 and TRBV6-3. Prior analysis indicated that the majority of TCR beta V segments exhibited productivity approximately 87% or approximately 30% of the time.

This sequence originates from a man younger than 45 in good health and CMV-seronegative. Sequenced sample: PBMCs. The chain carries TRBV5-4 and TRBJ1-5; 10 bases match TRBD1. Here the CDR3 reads CASSYTGTGANQPQHF. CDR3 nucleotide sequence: TGTGCCAGCAGCTATACCGGGACAGGGGCTAATCAGCCCCAGCATTTT.